This T cell receptor beta chain stems from a study of cytomegalovirus exposure and HLA in healthy donors. About the study: Within an early data release were about 85 million unique TCRs drawn from HLA-typed donors. Findings of the study overall: In a later analysis, at a false discovery rate of 0.05, roughly 17,000 TCR beta sequences matched HLA alleles. No immune exposure information besides CMV serostatus was available.

V dropped 4 bases and J dropped 4 bases, with 17 bases sitting between them. This CDR3 comprises 16 residues. Germline-derived CDR1 and CDR2 are MGHRA and YSYEKL. The study ran its PCR with 60 Vbeta and 13 Jbeta primers. Produced via immunoSEQ multiplex PCR; TCRdb's table is partial and in-frame only. Among over 150,000 clones listed, roughly three quarters were seen once. As regards this clone: Its specificity is not known.

The chain has TRBV4-1 and TRBJ2-1; TRBD2 might be the D (6 bases). This clonotype was obtained from a man aged 60-69 years in good health and CMV-seronegative. Sequenced sample: PBMCs. This CDR3 reads CASSPREIGLYNEQFF. The CDR3 DNA follows: TGCGCCAGCAGCCCCCGGGAGATAGGGTTATACAATGAGCAGTTCTTC.